A selection of T cell receptor beta chains follows, all from one sample in a study of blood T cell repertoires in COVID-19. Here immunoSEQ multiplex PCR was the method, and the copy in TCRdb shows in-frame clones only, minus some. Among about 190,000 clones listed, roughly four fifths were seen once. Sequencing was carried out using peripheral blood. The receptor source for this set is a man in his fifties who had recovered from COVID-19. Each CDR3 is given with its conserved first and last residue. A D gene is named only where the DNA matches it firmly. Only some rows state a clone size, as once, few, many or a class for expanded clones.

DNA	CDR3	V	J	size	D
TGCAGTGCTAGGGGACAGAGAGCTTTCTTT	CSARGQRAFF	TRBV20-1	TRBJ1-1	NA	TRBD1
TGTGCCTGGAGTGTAAGTGGGACAGTTGACACCGGGGAGCTGTTTTTT	CAWSVSGTVDTGELFF	TRBV30	TRBJ2-2	NA	TRBD1
TGTGCCAGCAGTCAGGACACCCATCAAGGTGGCTACACCTTC	CASSQDTHQGGYTF	TRBV27	TRBJ1-2	NA	NA
TGCAGCGTTGATGCGGGGGGCGCGAACGGGGAGCTGTTTTTT	CSVDAGGANGELFF	TRBV29-1	TRBJ2-2	NA	TRBD2
TGTGCCAGCAGGAGGACTGCTAGCACAGATACGCAGTATTTT	CASRRTASTDTQYF	TRBV6-6	TRBJ2-3	NA	NA
TGTGCCAGCAGTGAAGCGGGGGGTTCACGGAATGAGCAGTTCTTC	CASSEAGGSRNEQFF	TRBV2	TRBJ2-1	NA	NA
TGTGCCAGTCGTGCCACCGGGACAGGATTGCAACCCGGGGAGCTGTTTTTT	CASRATGTGLQPGELFF	TRBV19	TRBJ2-2	NA	TRBD1
TGTGCCAGCAGCCATTTGGGACAGGGGTCCGGGAATGAGCAGTTCTTC	CASSHLGQGSGNEQFF	TRBV14	TRBJ2-1	once	TRBD1
TGCAGCGCCTCGCCCCGTGGGAGTCACTATGGCTACACCTTC	CSASPRGSHYGYTF	TRBV29-1	TRBJ1-2	once	NA
TGTGCCAGCAGCGTTTTTTCACCAAGGACTAGCGGATTTTACGAGCAGTACTTC	CASSVFSPRTSGFYEQYF	TRBV27	TRBJ2-7	NA	TRBD2
TGCAGCGTTGAAGGCGGGGCCAAAAACATTCAGTACTTC	CSVEGGAKNIQYF	TRBV29-1	TRBJ2-4	NA	NA
TGTGCCAGCAGCCGCAGGGCCACCTACAATGAGCAGTTCTTC	CASSRRATYNEQFF	TRBV27	TRBJ2-1	few	NA
TGCAGCGTGGGACAGCTCTCTGGAAACACCATATATTTT	CSVGQLSGNTIYF	TRBV29-1	TRBJ1-3	NA	TRBD1
TGTGCCAGCAGCACACTTCGGGGACAGGGACTAAGTTACGAGCAGTACTTC	CASSTLRGQGLSYEQYF	TRBV28	TRBJ2-7	few	TRBD1
TGTGCCAGCAGCCAAGGGACAGGGAGCTATACCTACAATGAGCAGTTCTTC	CASSQGTGSYTYNEQFF	TRBV7-3	TRBJ2-1	once	TRBD1